Presented here are 25 T cell receptor beta chains from one specimen sequenced in a study of blood T cell repertoires in COVID-19. Data came from immunoSEQ multiplex PCR; TCRdb stores just in-frame clones and leaves some out. The sample lists tens of thousands of clones; 85% were seen once. The sequenced material came from peripheral blood. Receptors originate from a man at least 80 years old with acute or convalescent COVID-19.

This clone was counted a single time. The V gene is TRBV27, the J gene TRBJ2-7; a weak D match, TRBD1 (6 bases). The CDR3 runs 14 residues. Per germline, CDR1 MNHEY and CDR2 SMNVEV (reference sequence). V dropped 2 bases and J dropped 1 base, with 9 bases sitting between them. The DNA for the CDR3 is TGTGCCAGCAGTTTAGGGACACGTTCCTACGAGCAGTACTTC. This translates into CASSLGTRSYEQYF.

In its sample, this clone was seen a few times. This sequence joins TRBV28 and TRBJ1-3; D possibly corresponds to TRBD1 (5 bases). Germline V lookup: CDR1 MDHEN, CDR2 SYDVKM. The CDR3 loop spans 16 amino acids. Between the trimmed V and J ends, which lost 0 bases and 4 bases, there was a span of 13 bases. The CDR3 DNA reads TGTGCCAGCAGTTTATGGGTGGGGAACAGGGGAAACACCATATATTTT. Amino acids: CASSLWVGNRGNTIYF.

The chain joins TRBV27 to TRBJ1-1; the D is unclear. Between the trimmed V and J ends, which lost 5 bases and 11 bases, there was a span of 15 bases. This CDR3 is built from 12 residues. The germline CDR1 and CDR2 sequences are MNHEY and SMNVEV (reference sequence). CDR3 DNA sequence: TGTGCCAGCAGTGGGCTGCTAACCAAGGCTTTCTTT. Translating it yields CASSGLLTKAFF.

The rearrangement uses TRBV7-3 and TRBJ2-3; possible D gene TRBD2, 5 bases. The CDR3 contains 14 residues. Trimming left V 2 bases short and J 0 bases short, with 6 bases between. In germline, CDR1 is SGHTA, CDR2 FQGTGA. The chain's CDR3 is CASSLERSTDTQYF. CDR3 sequence (DNA): TGTGCCAGCAGCTTAGAGCGGAGCACAGATACGCAGTATTTT.

The rearrangement joins TRBV5-1 to TRBJ2-3; 12 nucleotides line up with TRBD2. V shed 4 bases and J 3 bases; nucleotides not matched to a gene: 6. This CDR3 has 16 amino acids. Germline CDR1 is SGHRS and CDR2 is YFSETQ. The CDR3, as DNA: TGCGCCAGCAGCCCTTGGACTAGCGGGAATACAGATACGCAGTATTTT. It yields the protein CASSPWTSGNTDTQYF.

The chain links TRBV6-6 to TRBJ1-3, with unresolved D. Germline V lookup: CDR1 MNHNY, CDR2 SVGAGI (reference sequence). The CDR3 spans 14 residues. V lost 2 bases to trimming and J lost 7 bases, with 12 bases between them. In nucleotides, the CDR3 is TGTGCCAGCAGTTACAGGGTCGGCGGGAACACCATATATTTT. Its translation: CASSYRVGGNTIYF.

The chain recombines TRBV28 with TRBJ1-1; weak D call: TRBD1 (6 bases). Per germline, CDR1 MDHEN and CDR2 SYDVKM. V gave up 2 bases and J gave up 7 bases, with 17 bases separating them. The CDR3 contains 15 residues. CDR3 in DNA: TGTGCCAGCAGTTTAACCGGAACAGGGAGGGGTGAAGCTTTCTTT. It specifies CASSLTGTGRGEAFF. The entire variable domain, with the rest obtained from reference TRBV28 and TRBJ1-1, is as follows: DVKVTQSSRYLVKRTGEKVFLECVQDMDHENMFWYRQDPGLGLRLIYFSYDVKMKEKGDIPEGYSVSREKKERFSLILESASTNQTSMYLCASSLTGTGRGEAFFGQGTRLTVV.

V gene TRBV7-3 combines with J gene TRBJ1-2; tentatively, D is TRBD1 (6 bases). Germline lookup yields CDR1 SGHTA and CDR2 FQGTGA. V was clipped by 2 bases and J by 8 bases, with 15 bases between them. The length of the CDR3 is 14 residues. CDR3 sequence (DNA): TGTGCCAGCAGCTTATCCCAATCAGGGGACGGCTACACCTTC. Protein sequence: CASSLSQSGDGYTF.

The chain links TRBV15 to TRBJ1-1, with a tentative D call TRBD1 (5 bases). V lost 8 bases to trimming and J lost 4 bases, with 8 bases between them. This CDR3 has 11 residues. From germline, CDR1 is LNHNV and CDR2 YYDKDF (reference sequence). CDR3 sequence: CATQGITEAFF. In DNA, the CDR3 is TGTGCCACCCAGGGAATCACTGAAGCTTTCTTT. The variable domain in full, completed from reference TRBV15 and TRBJ1-1, reads DAMVIQNPRYQVTQFGKPVTLSCSQTLNHNVMYWYQQKSSQAPKLLFHYYDKDFNNEADTPDNFQSRRPNTSFCFLDIRSPGLGDTAMYLCATQGITEAFFGQGTRLTVV.

The rearrangement uses TRBV29-1 and TRBJ2-7; 7 nucleotides align to TRBD1. The germline CDR1 and CDR2 sequences are SQVTM and ANQGSEA. Trimming took 6 bases from V and 0 from J; bases not matched to a gene: 5. This CDR3 comprises 13 residues. The chain's CDR3 is CSVVTGSSYEQYF. The CDR3 region has the DNA TGCAGCGTCGTGACAGGGAGCTCCTACGAGCAGTACTTC.

In DNA, the CDR3 is TGTGCCAGTAGTAATAGCGTAAGCACAGATACGCAGTATTTT. This codes for CASSNSVSTDTQYF. The gene calls are TRBV19 and TRBJ2-3; D perhaps matches TRBD2 (5 bases). The CDR3 spans 14 residues. Trimming took off 4 bases at V and 0 bases at J, with 8 bases between the two ends. Germline assignment: CDR1 LNHDA and CDR2 SQIVND (reference sequence).

The CDR3 DNA is TGTGCCAGCAGCCATGCCGGAGGCCCCATCGGCTACACCTTC. Its translation is CASSHAGGPIGYTF. V usage is TRBV3-1 (or the pseudogene TRBV3-2) and J usage is TRBJ1-2; D is uncertain. There are 14 residues in the CDR3. CDR1 LGHDT and CDR2 YNNKEL come from the germline V gene (reference sequence). V lost 3 bases, J lost 8 bases, and 16 bases lay in between.

The chain carries TRBV5-1 and TRBJ1-1; maybe TRBD1 (6 bases). The germline V gene encodes CDR1 SGHRS and CDR2 YFSETQ. V lost 4 bases and J 1 base, leaving 14 bases between the germline ends. This CDR3 has 15 residues. CDR3 sequence reads: CASSPPQGSNTEAFF. The CDR3 coding sequence is TGCGCCAGCAGCCCGCCACAGGGATCGAACACTGAAGCTTTCTTT.

The CDR3 region has the DNA TGCAGCGTTGAAGCCGGACCGGGGACTGAAGCTTTCTTT. Translation gives CSVEAGPGTEAFF. The V call is TRBV29-1, the J call TRBJ1-1; D gene uncertain. This CDR3 has 13 residues. Trimming cost V 1 base and J 5 bases, with 11 bases left between them. Germline CDR1 reads SQVTM; CDR2 reads ANQGSEA. Full variable domain (missing parts from reference TRBV29-1 and TRBJ1-1): SAVISQKPSRDICQRGTSLTIQCQVDSQVTMMFWYRQQPGQSLTLIATANQGSEATYESGFVIDKFPISRPNLTFSTLTVSNMSPEDSSIYLCSVEAGPGTEAFFGQGTRLTVV.

The chain recombines TRBV19 with TRBJ2-1; 11 bases are shared with TRBD2. Unmatched junction bases numbered 1, after V lost 5 bases and J lost 10 bases. The germline V gene encodes CDR1 LNHDA and CDR2 SQIVND (reference sequence). This CDR3 spans 12 amino acids. The CDR3 loop reads CASSSSGREQFF. The CDR3 nucleotides are TGTGCCAGTAGTTCTAGCGGGAGGGAGCAGTTCTTC.

This clone was counted a single time. This rearrangement joins TRBV28 to TRBJ2-5, with TRBD1 matching over 7 bases. This CDR3 region has 15 residues. In germline, CDR1 is MDHEN, CDR2 SYDVKM. The junction had 7 bases not matched to a gene; V was cut back by 5 bases and J by 1 base. CDR3 residues: CASSPHRQGQETQYF. The CDR3 DNA reads as TGTGCCAGCAGTCCACACCGACAGGGCCAAGAGACCCAGTACTTC.

The J gene is TRBJ1-2, the V gene TRBV5-1; 7 nucleotides align to TRBD1. The germline CDR1 and CDR2 sequences are SGHRS and YFSETQ. Trimming at V came to 5 bases and at J to 8 bases, leaving 9 bases not matched to a gene. CDR3 length: 13 residues. CDR3 DNA: TGCGCCAGCAGTGGACAGGCTCAGGGCGGCTACACCTTC. Protein product: CASSGQAQGGYTF.

The chain employs TRBV20-1 and TRBJ2-5; D unclear. The CDR3 is 10 residues long. Germline loops: CDR1 DFQATT, CDR2 SNEGSKA (reference sequence). V lost 6 bases and J lost 7, with 9 bases in between. The CDR3 nucleotides are TGCAGTGCATACATGATGACCCAGTACTTC. It is translated as CSAYMMTQYF.

The J gene is TRBJ1-6, the V gene TRBV6-5; D possibly corresponds to TRBD1 (5 bases). The germline gives CDR1 MNHEY, CDR2 SVGAGI. The germline V and J ends were trimmed by 6 bases and 8 bases, with 17 bases remaining between them. The CDR3 extends over 15 amino acids. The CDR3 region is CASSWAIGGDSPLHF. The CDR3 nucleotides are TGTGCCAGCAGCTGGGCAATTGGGGGGGATTCACCCCTCCACTTT.

The rearrangement links TRBV3-1 (or the pseudogene TRBV3-2) to TRBJ1-2; D is undetermined. The CDR3 is made up of 13 amino acids. Per the germline V gene, CDR1 is LGHDT and CDR2 is YNNKEL (reference sequence). Between the trimmed V and J ends, which lost 4 bases and 4 bases, there was a span of 10 bases. The CDR3 protein is CASSLRKIYGYTF. For the CDR3, the DNA is TGTGCCAGCAGCCTTAGAAAAATCTATGGCTACACCTTC.

CDR3 coding DNA: TGTGCCAGCAGTTATCAGATCGGGACTAGCGGACAAGAGACCCAGTACTTC. Translated: CASSYQIGTSGQETQYF. The chain carries TRBV6-2 or TRBV6-3 and TRBJ2-5; 11 positions match TRBD2. The germline gives CDR1 MNHEY, CDR2 SVGEGT. The V segment lost 3 bases and the J segment 2 bases; nucleotides outside the gene matches: 8. The CDR3 consists of 17 residues.

In DNA form, the CDR3 reads TGCGCCAGCAGCTTGGATGGGGGACTGGTTGGCTACACCTTC. Translation: CASSLDGGLVGYTF. The genes are TRBV5-1 and TRBJ1-2, with D perhaps TRBD1 (5 bases). CDR1 and CDR2 (germline): SGHRS, YFSETQ. V was cut by 0 bases and J by 7 bases, with 13 bases left in between. CDR3 length: 14 amino acids.

The V and J genes are TRBV11-3 and TRBJ2-5, with 9 bases matching TRBD2. The ends lost 1 base at V and 0 bases at J; junction bases unmatched: 3. The germline V gene encodes CDR1 SGHNT and CDR2 YENEEA. The CDR3 totals 16 residues. CDR3 sequence (DNA): TGTGCCAGCAGCTTAGGGAGCGGGAGGAACCAAGAGACCCAGTACTTC. This gives the protein CASSLGSGRNQETQYF.

The rearrangement uses TRBV4-1 and TRBJ2-3; TRBD2 is a possible D gene (5 bases). Germline assignment: CDR1 MGHRA and CDR2 YSYEKL. Trimming pared 0 bases from V and 0 bases from J, leaving 7 bases between. This CDR3 contains 15 residues. The CDR3 nucleotides are TGCGCCAGCAGCCAAGATTGGACTAGCACAGATACGCAGTATTTT. Translated: CASSQDWTSTDTQYF.

CDR3 loop: CASSLDGTVVKTYNSPLHF. The CDR3 bases are TGCGCCAGCAGCTTGGACGGGACAGTTGTTAAGACCTATAATTCACCCCTCCACTTT. The J gene is TRBJ1-6, the V gene TRBV5-1; 7 bases map to TRBD1. Germline V gives CDR1 SGHRS, CDR2 YFSETQ. The trim removed 0 bases at V and 2 bases at J, leaving 11 bases unmatched. The CDR3 is 19 amino acids.